This entry is about one T cell receptor (beta chain). This sample was taken from a study of shared clonotypes between healthy human individuals. This CDR3 spans 18 amino acids. The J segment lost 4 bases and the V segment lost 1 base, leaving 13 bases of the junction unmatched. Germline V gene data show CDR1 as LNHDA and CDR2 as SQIVND (reference sequence). Libraries were prepared by immunoSEQ multiplex PCR; TCRdb keeps only in-frame clonotypes and omits some of them. This table holds about 2 million clones, over 85% found once. This chain connects TRBV19 to TRBJ2-1; 7 bases agree with TRBD2. The sequence derives from a man younger than 35 in good health. Material: naive CD4+ T cells sorted from blood. Subset indicated: CD45RA+ positively selected. The CDR3 region has the DNA TGTGCCAGTAGTATAGGCCAGACCGGGACTAAAACTTACAATGAGCAGTTCTTC. It codes for CASSIGQTGTKTYNEQFF.